A single sample gave rise to the 24 T cell receptor beta chains below, sequenced in a study of identical twins. In TCRdb, the 5' RACE reads were re-called with MiXCR into one record per CDR3 protein. The sample records approximately 620,000 distinct CDR3 sequences, roughly 8% being singletons. The sample was also reused in another study, on yellow fever vaccine responses in identical twins.

The sample taken for sequencing was PBMCs. The receptors derive from a woman aged 18 to 35 in good health.

The rearrangement joins TRBV6-1 to TRBJ2-3; 9 positions match TRBD2. The CDR3 totals 19 residues. V trimming: 5 bases; J trimming: 8 bases; junction bases outside the gene matches: 23. Germline V lookup: CDR1 MNHNS, CDR2 SASEGT. This CDR3 reads CASSPSGTDSGGRTITQYF. CDR3 sequence (DNA): TGTGCCAGCAGTCCGTCCGGGACAGATAGCGGGGGCCGTACCATTACGCAGTATTTT.

This clonotype showed up just a few times. The chain couples TRBV20-1 to TRBJ2-7; the match to TRBD2 covers 9 bases. Germline CDR1 DFQATT, CDR2 SNEGSKA (reference sequence). V gave up 4 bases and J gave up 2 bases; unmatched junction bases: 3. This CDR3 has 13 amino acids. As DNA, the CDR3 is TGCAGTGCTATAGCGGGAGACACCTACGAGCAGTACTTC. Translating it yields CSAIAGDTYEQYF.

The chain has TRBV6-1 and TRBJ2-7; 10 nucleotides line up with TRBD1. CDR1 is MNHNS, CDR2 SASEGT, per germline. Trimming at V came to 7 bases and at J to 4 bases, leaving 7 bases not matched to a gene. The CDR3 runs to 14 residues. CDR3 coding DNA: TGTGCCAGCAATAATAGACAGGGGGCTTACGAGCAGTACTTC. It translates to CASNNRQGAYEQYF.

This clonotype turned up a few times. This rearrangement joins TRBV10-3 to TRBJ2-7; D may be TRBD1 (8 bases). V shed 2 bases and J shed 9 bases, with 17 bases lying between them. The V gene's germline CDR1 is ENHRY and CDR2 SYGVKD. There are 14 residues in the CDR3. CDR3 bases: TGTGCCATCAGTGAGAGCGGGACAGGTCCGCCGCAGTACTTC. Protein sequence: CAISESGTGPPQYF.

This clonotype has at least ten counts. The chain uses TRBV10-3 and TRBJ2-7; 13 nucleotides agree with TRBD2. V shed 3 bases and J 3 bases; nucleotides not matched to a gene: 8. The germline V gene has CDR1 ENHRY and CDR2 SYGVKD. This CDR3 spans 17 amino acids. The CDR3 DNA follows: TGTGCCATCAGTGATTGGACTAGCGGGAGACCCGTCTACGAGCAGTACTTC. Its translation: CAISDWTSGRPVYEQYF.

The chain joins TRBV6-4 to TRBJ2-1; maybe TRBD1 (5 bases). V lost 6 bases and J lost 6, with 12 bases in between. This CDR3 has 13 amino acids. Germline assignment: CDR1 MRHNA and CDR2 SNTAGT. The DNA of the CDR3 is TGTGCCAGCAGGAACTTAGGGGCCAATGAGCAGTTCTTC. The encoded protein is CASRNLGANEQFF.

This sequence joins TRBV5-1 and TRBJ2-7; 8 positions agree with TRBD1. V shed 0 bases and J 2 bases; nucleotides not matched to a gene: 4. The CDR3 runs to 15 residues. The germline CDR1 and CDR2 sequences are SGHRS and YFSETQ. As DNA, the CDR3 is TGCGCCAGCAGCTTGGCCGGGACAGGCCCCTACGAGCAGTACTTC. Its translation is CASSLAGTGPYEQYF.

This clonotype was observed a handful of times. The genes are TRBV7-9 and TRBJ2-1; 7 nucleotides agree with TRBD2. The junction had 8 bases not matched to a gene; V was cut back by 3 bases and J by 6 bases. CDR3 size: 15 residues. Germline values: CDR1 SEHNR, CDR2 FQNEAQ (reference sequence). The CDR3 DNA reads TGTGCCAGCAGCTTCCGCGGACTAGGACCCAATGAGCAGTTCTTC. It codes for CASSFRGLGPNEQFF.

This clonotype was counted between two and nine times. The chain joins TRBV7-4 to TRBJ2-7; TRBD2 aligns across 11 bases. This CDR3 has 15 residues. The germline gives CDR1 SGHVT, CDR2 SQSDAQ. V gave up 9 bases and J gave up 0 bases; unmatched junction bases: 7. The CDR3, as DNA: TGTGCCAGAGGACTAGCGGGCATGGACTCCTACGAGCAGTACTTC. Protein: CARGLAGMDSYEQYF.

V is TRBV6-1 and J is TRBJ2-2, with TRBD1 matching over 9 bases. Germline lookup yields CDR1 MNHNS and CDR2 SASEGT. This CDR3 is built from 16 residues. With 5 bases clipped from V and 2 bases from J, the junction kept 6 bases outside the gene matches. The CDR3 nucleotides read TGTGCCAGCAGTAGAGGACAGGGGCGTAACACCGGGGAGCTGTTTTTT. Its translation: CASSRGQGRNTGELFF.

The table lists this clonotype with a few counts. V gene TRBV25-1 combines with J gene TRBJ1-1; a weak D match, TRBD1 (5 bases). The CDR3 is 12 amino acids. Trimming pared 6 bases from V and 11 bases from J, leaving 16 bases between. Germline V gives CDR1 MGHDK, CDR2 SYGVNS. The CDR3 nucleotides read TGTGCCAGCAGCCGAGGGGATGGTGGTGCTTTCTTT. Residues: CASSRGDGGAFF.

This clonotype has just a few counts. The gene calls are TRBV11-2 and TRBJ2-2, with no clear D. The CDR3 sequence is 11 residues long. Trimming cost V 11 bases and J 6 bases, with 10 bases left between them. Germline CDR1 and CDR2: SGHAT and FQNNGV. The CDR3 bases are TGTGCCTCCCCAGTTGCCGGGGAGCTGTTTTTT. This codes for CASPVAGELFF.

This clonotype showed up just a few times. V and J are TRBV14 and TRBJ2-7; D uncertain. The germline V and J ends were trimmed by 5 bases and 4 bases, with 15 bases remaining between them. Per germline, CDR1 SGHDN and CDR2 FVKESK. This CDR3 has 14 amino acids. In nucleotides, the CDR3 is TGTGCCAGCAGCGCCGGTCCCCGAGGTTACGAGCAGTACTTC. Translation gives CASSAGPRGYEQYF.

The CDR3 is CASSRWKGAEETQYF. Written as DNA, the CDR3 is TGCGCCAGCAGCCGATGGAAGGGGGCAGAAGAGACCCAGTACTTC. This chain connects TRBV5-1 to TRBJ2-5, with 7 bases fitting TRBD1. The V segment lost 4 bases and the J segment 3 bases; nucleotides outside the gene matches: 9. The CDR3 loop spans 15 amino acids. Germline V CDR1 and CDR2: SGHRS, YFSETQ.

This clonotype occurred many times. The rearrangement uses TRBV12-3 or TRBV12-4 and TRBJ2-4; 10 bases are shared with TRBD1. There are 13 residues in the CDR3. The J segment lost 8 bases and the V segment lost 4 bases, leaving 2 bases of the junction unmatched. CDR3 sequence: CASSSDRGDIQYF. CDR3 sequence (DNA): TGTGCCAGCAGTTCGGACAGGGGGGACATTCAGTACTTC.

This clonotype appeared a few times. The chain couples TRBV5-8 to TRBJ2-5, with a weak D call TRBD1 (5 bases). The V gene's germline CDR1 is SGHTS and CDR2 YDEGEE. This CDR3 contains 15 residues. Trimming took off 6 bases at V and 0 bases at J, with 15 bases between the two ends. This chain's CDR3 is CASNIGQGHQETQYF. In nucleotides, the CDR3 is TGTGCCAGCAACATCGGGCAGGGTCACCAAGAGACCCAGTACTTC.

The gene calls are TRBV28 and TRBJ1-5, with 9 bases lining up with TRBD1. CDR1 is MDHEN and CDR2 is SYDVKM in the germline V gene. The CDR3 is 15 residues long. With 4 bases clipped from V and 8 bases from J, the junction kept 9 bases outside the gene matches. The CDR3 spells CASSSPGQGLKPQHF. DNA of the CDR3: TGTGCCAGCAGTTCCCCTGGACAGGGGCTCAAGCCCCAGCATTTT.

The V gene is TRBV7-2, the J gene TRBJ2-7; 7 bases align to TRBD1. The CDR3 spans 15 residues. J was trimmed by 2 bases and V by 6 bases; bases with no gene match: 10. CDR1 and CDR2 (germline): SGHTA, FQGNSA. DNA of the CDR3: TGTGCCAGCAGTCCATTCTTAGGACAGGCCTACGAGCAGTACTTC. Its protein is CASSPFLGQAYEQYF.

The chain joins TRBV7-8 to TRBJ2-3; 7 bases map to TRBD2. The junction had 13 bases not matched to a gene; V was cut back by 1 base and J by 3 bases. Germline V CDR1 and CDR2: SGHVS, FQNEAQ. This CDR3 spans 18 amino acids. The CDR3, as DNA: TGTGCCAGCAGCTTAGTGTCGGGCGGGGGTAAAAGTACAGATACGCAGTATTTT. Amino acids: CASSLVSGGGKSTDTQYF.

The chain couples TRBV27 to TRBJ1-6; D is unclear. CDR3 length: 17 residues. CDR1 and CDR2 from the germline V gene are MNHEY and SMNVEV (reference sequence). Deletions cut 2 bases from V and 0 bases from J, with 11 bases between. The CDR3 nucleotides are TGTGCCAGCAGTTTAGTGGCAGACTACTCCTATAATTCACCCCTCCACTTT. Amino acid sequence: CASSLVADYSYNSPLHF.

The rearrangement links TRBV3-1 to TRBJ2-1; tentatively, D is TRBD2 (6 bases). Germline V gene lookup returns CDR1 LGHDT and CDR2 YNNKEL (reference sequence). V dropped 0 bases and J dropped 4 bases, with 13 bases sitting between them. This CDR3 contains 16 residues. CDR3 sequence: CASSQEGLARYNEQFF. Here the CDR3 DNA reads TGTGCCAGCAGCCAAGAGGGGCTAGCGCGGTACAATGAGCAGTTCTTC.

This clonotype was detected a few times. The chain has TRBV19 and TRBJ2-1; maybe TRBD1 (5 bases). Trimming shortened V by 3 bases and J by 2 bases, and 8 bases separated the two germline ends. Germline loops: CDR1 LNHDA, CDR2 SQIVND (reference sequence). This CDR3 comprises 14 residues. The CDR3 protein is CASSMAGTYNEQFF. DNA for the CDR3: TGTGCCAGTAGTATGGCAGGGACCTACAATGAGCAGTTCTTC. Combining the CDR3 with reference TRBV19 and TRBJ2-1 gives the whole variable domain DGGITQSPKYLFRKEGQNVTLSCEQNLNHDAMYWYRQDPGQGLRLIYYSQIVNDFQKGDIAEGYSVSREKKESFPLTVTSAQKNPTAFYLCASSMAGTYNEQFFGPGTRLTVL.

The rearrangement links TRBV27 to TRBJ2-5; possible D gene TRBD2, 7 bases. The CDR3 is 16 amino acids. V gave up 6 bases and J gave up 4 bases, with 21 bases separating them. The germline V gene has CDR1 MNHEY and CDR2 SMNVEV (reference sequence). In DNA, the CDR3 is TGTGCCAGCAGCCTCTTAGTAGGGGGGGCCGGAGAGACCCAGTACTTC. Amino acids: CASSLLVGGAGETQYF.

In its sample, this clonotype was seen many times. The chain joins TRBV5-1 to TRBJ2-3, with 8 bases aligning to TRBD1. CDR1 and CDR2 (germline): SGHRS, YFSETQ. The CDR3 runs to 17 residues. V trimming: 4 bases; J trimming: 4 bases; junction bases outside the gene matches: 14. The CDR3 loop is CASSPGGRDRSSDTQYF. CDR3 DNA: TGCGCCAGCAGCCCTGGAGGCAGGGACAGGTCGTCAGATACGCAGTATTTT.